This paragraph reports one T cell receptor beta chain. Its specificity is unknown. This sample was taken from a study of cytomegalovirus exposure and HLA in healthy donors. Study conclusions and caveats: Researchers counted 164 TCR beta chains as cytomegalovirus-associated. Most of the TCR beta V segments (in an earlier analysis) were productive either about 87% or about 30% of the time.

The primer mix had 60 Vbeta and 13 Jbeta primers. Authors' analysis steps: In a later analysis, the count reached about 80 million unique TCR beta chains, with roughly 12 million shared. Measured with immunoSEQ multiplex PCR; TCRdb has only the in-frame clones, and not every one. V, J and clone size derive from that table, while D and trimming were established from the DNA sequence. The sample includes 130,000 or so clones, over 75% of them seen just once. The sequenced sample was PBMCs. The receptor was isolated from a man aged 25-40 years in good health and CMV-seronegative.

CDR3 in amino acids: CASSPRFVSGVGELFF. CDR3 sequence (DNA): TGTGCCAGCTCACCCCGGTTCGTAAGTGGAGTCGGGGAGCTGTTTTTT. This chain joins TRBV18 and TRBJ2-2; D is ambiguous. The CDR3 spans 16 residues. The V end was cut by 3 bases, the J end by 7 bases, with 18 bases between. Germline CDR1 and CDR2: KGHSH and LQKENI.